What follows are 18 T cell receptor beta chains derived from one specimen sequenced in a study of T cell responses to AZD1222 COVID-19 vaccine. Sequencing used immunoSEQ multiplex PCR; TCRdb keeps in-frame clones, though not all of them. This sample has around 110,000 clones, with about 90% found just once. The sample consisted of peripheral blood, taken on day 0 of AZD1222 vaccination. The receptors originated from an adult in good health.

This chain connects TRBV12-3 or TRBV12-4 to TRBJ1-2; no clear D gene. The CDR3 is 12 amino acids. Deletions cut 7 bases from V and 4 bases from J, with 10 bases between. The CDR3 sequence is CASTSGSYGYTF. The CDR3 DNA sequence: TGTGCCAGCACCTCGGGAAGCTATGGCTACACCTTC.

The chain employs TRBV9 and TRBJ1-3; TRBD1 is a possible D gene (6 bases). Trimming stripped 0 bases from V and 2 bases from J, with 12 bases between. There are 16 residues in the CDR3. Germline V gene data show CDR1 as SGDLS and CDR2 as YYNGEE. The CDR3 loop reads CASSVAAGEAGNTIYF. As DNA, the CDR3 is TGTGCCAGCAGCGTAGCGGCAGGGGAGGCTGGAAACACCATATATTTT.

The chain is built from TRBV15 and TRBJ2-7; D is unclear. V lost 0 bases to trimming and J lost 5 bases, with 5 bases between them. The CDR3 contains 12 residues. Germline lookup yields CDR1 LNHNV and CDR2 YYDKDF (reference sequence). The CDR3 DNA reads as TGTGCCACCAGCAGAGATTTCGACGAGCAGTACTTC. This translates into CATSRDFDEQYF.

V and J are TRBV28 and TRBJ1-3; no definite D call. Germline values: CDR1 MDHEN, CDR2 SYDVKM. CDR3 length: 15 amino acids. V was cut by 2 bases and J by 8 bases, with 16 bases left in between. CDR3: CASSLGRFLIDTIYF. The CDR3 nucleotides read TGTGCCAGCAGTTTAGGCAGATTTTTAATCGACACCATATATTTT. Drawing the rest from reference TRBV28 and TRBJ1-3, the complete variable domain is DVKVTQSSRYLVKRTGEKVFLECVQDMDHENMFWYRQDPGLGLRLIYFSYDVKMKEKGDIPEGYSVSREKKERFSLILESASTNQTSMYLCASSLGRFLIDTIYFGEGSWLTVV.

This clone has just a few counts. V gene TRBV27 combines with J gene TRBJ2-5, with D perhaps matching TRBD2 (5 bases). Germline values: CDR1 MNHEY, CDR2 SMNVEV (reference sequence). The ends were cut back, 3 bases at V and 4 bases at J, with 15 bases in the middle. The CDR3 extends over 15 amino acids. CDR3 protein: CASSFSSWWGETQYF. As DNA, the CDR3 is TGTGCCAGCAGTTTTTCTAGCTGGTGGGGAGAGACCCAGTACTTC.

The chain is built from TRBV4-3 and TRBJ1-3; 12 bases fit TRBD1. The germline CDR1 and CDR2 sequences are LGHNA and YSLEER. Unmatched junction bases numbered 5, after V lost 2 bases and J lost 3 bases. CDR3 length: 17 amino acids. CDR3 loop: CASSQKGTGGVGNTIYF. Here the CDR3 DNA reads TGCGCCAGCAGCCAAAAGGGGACAGGGGGCGTTGGAAACACCATATATTTT.

By sample share, this clone is medium-sized. The genes are TRBV2 and TRBJ1-1, with D possibly being TRBD1 (6 bases). This CDR3 region has 15 residues. The germline V and J ends were trimmed by 2 bases and 2 bases, with 12 bases remaining between them. The germline gives CDR1 SNHLY, CDR2 FYNNEI. This CDR3 is CASSEILGANTEAFF. The CDR3 DNA reads as TGTGCCAGCAGTGAAATATTGGGGGCAAACACTGAAGCTTTCTTT.

This clone was counted a single time. The gene calls are TRBV7-3 and TRBJ1-1; D is undetermined. V lost 2 bases and J 2 bases, leaving 9 bases between the germline ends. The CDR3 has 14 amino acids. Germline CDR1 is SGHTA and CDR2 is FQGTGA. The CDR3 reads CASSLLPGNTEAFF. CDR3 DNA: TGTGCCAGCAGCTTATTACCAGGTAACACTGAAGCTTTCTTT.

V usage is TRBV10-3 and J usage is TRBJ2-1; 11 bases align to TRBD1. Germline loops: CDR1 ENHRY, CDR2 SYGVKD. J gave up 8 bases and V 8 bases, and 11 bases lay outside the gene matches. The CDR3 sequence is 15 residues long. For the CDR3, the DNA is TGTGCCATCTCTGAGAGGACAGGGGGCAGGGATGAGCAGTTCTTC. This translates into CAISERTGGRDEQFF.

The chain joins TRBV7-9 to TRBJ2-5; D perhaps matches TRBD2 (6 bases). The CDR3 runs 12 residues. Germline V gives CDR1 SEHNR, CDR2 FQNEAQ (reference sequence). V was shortened by 6 bases and J by 2 bases, with 7 bases between the two germline ends. The CDR3: CASRGLQETQYF. The CDR3 region has the DNA TGTGCCAGCAGGGGACTTCAAGAGACCCAGTACTTC.

The V call is TRBV7-9, the J call TRBJ1-5; D remains ambiguous. Trimming shortened V by 3 bases and J by 5 bases, and 14 bases separated the two germline ends. Germline CDR1 SEHNR, CDR2 FQNEAQ (reference sequence). CDR3 length equals 15 residues. The DNA for the CDR3 is TGTGCCAGCAGCTTGGGAGACTCTCCTTATCAGCCCCAGCATTTT. Translating gives CASSLGDSPYQPQHF. The entire variable domain, with the rest obtained from reference TRBV7-9 and TRBJ1-5, is as follows: DTGVSQNPRHKITKRGQNVTFRCDPISEHNRLYWYRQTLGQGPEFLTYFQNEAQLEKSRLLSDRFSAERPKGSFSTLEIQRTEQGDSAMYLCASSLGDSPYQPQHFGDGTRLSIL.

This chain links TRBV4-1 with TRBJ1-5, with 8 nucleotides matching TRBD1. The CDR3 is 15 residues long. Germline loops: CDR1 MGHRA, CDR2 YSYEKL. The trim removed 2 bases at V and 7 bases at J, leaving 7 bases unmatched. CDR3 in DNA: TGCGCCAGCAGCCAACGAGACAGGGGCCACCAGCCCCAGCATTTT. Its translation: CASSQRDRGHQPQHF.

The CDR3 spells CASSLVRQGGYTF. The CDR3 bases are TGTGCCAGCAGTTTGGTCAGGCAAGGAGGCTACACCTTC. This chain links TRBV28 with TRBJ1-2, with D hard to call. The germline CDR1 and CDR2 sequences are MDHEN and SYDVKM. The CDR3 sequence is 13 residues long. The V gene lost 3 bases and the J gene lost 8 bases, with 13 bases spanning the gap.

The chain has TRBV2 and TRBJ2-1, with a tentative D call TRBD2 (7 bases). Trimming left V 4 bases short and J 8 bases short, with 21 bases between. Germline values: CDR1 SNHLY, CDR2 FYNNEI. The CDR3 loop spans 16 amino acids. As DNA, the CDR3 is TGTGCCAGCAGTGCTCCTGGGGGGGGCGGGACATATGAGCAGTTCTTC. Translation: CASSAPGGGGTYEQFF.

This clone was seen a handful of times. The chain recombines TRBV4-1 with TRBJ2-1; TRBD2 aligns across 7 bases. CDR3 length: 18 amino acids. V was clipped by 7 bases and J by 0 bases; unmatched bases: 15. Germline CDR1 and CDR2: MGHRA and YSYEKL. CDR3 DNA: TGCGCCAGCACAAGGGTGAGCGGGGCTTCGAGCTCCTACAATGAGCAGTTCTTC. Protein sequence: CASTRVSGASSSYNEQFF.

The chain carries TRBV28 and TRBJ2-7; D gene unclear. The CDR3 totals 12 residues. The germline CDR1 and CDR2 sequences are MDHEN and SYDVKM. Trimming cost V 5 bases and J 6 bases, with 11 bases left between them. CDR3 loop: CASSPGPREQYF. In DNA, the CDR3 is TGTGCCAGCAGTCCCGGACCCCGCGAGCAGTACTTC.

The chain uses TRBV19 and TRBJ1-5, with TRBD1 matching 7 bases. The CDR3 totals 15 residues. Germline loops: CDR1 LNHDA, CDR2 SQIVND (reference sequence). V shed 5 bases and J 2 bases; nucleotides not matched to a gene: 6. Here the CDR3 reads CASSPQGTGNQPQHF. The CDR3 bases are TGTGCCAGTAGTCCCCAAGGGACAGGCAATCAGCCCCAGCATTTT.

The chain links TRBV6-5 to TRBJ2-7; D tentatively fits TRBD1 or TRBD2 (6 bases each). Trimming cost V 10 bases and J 0 bases, with 16 bases left between them. This CDR3 has 14 amino acids. In germline, CDR1 is MNHEY, CDR2 SVGAGI. As DNA, the CDR3 is TGTGCCACTCGGAATGGGGGGCTCTCCTACGAGCAGTACTTC. It yields the protein CATRNGGLSYEQYF.